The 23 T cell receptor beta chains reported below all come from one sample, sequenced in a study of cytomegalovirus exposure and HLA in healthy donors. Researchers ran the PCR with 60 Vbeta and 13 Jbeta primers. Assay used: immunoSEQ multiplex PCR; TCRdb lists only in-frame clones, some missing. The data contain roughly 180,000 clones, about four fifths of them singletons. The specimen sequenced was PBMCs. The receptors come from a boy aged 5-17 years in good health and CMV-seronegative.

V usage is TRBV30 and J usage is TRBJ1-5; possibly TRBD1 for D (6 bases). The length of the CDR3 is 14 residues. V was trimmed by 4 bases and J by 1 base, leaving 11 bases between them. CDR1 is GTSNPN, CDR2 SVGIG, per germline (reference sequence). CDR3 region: CAWTAGASNQPQHF. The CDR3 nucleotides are TGTGCCTGGACGGCGGGGGCCAGCAATCAGCCCCAGCATTTT.

The CDR3 nucleotides read TGTGCCAGCAGCTTTAATCCGGGAGGTTCACCCCTCCACTTT. This sequence encodes CASSFNPGGSPLHF. The chain recombines TRBV7-9 with TRBJ1-6; D call uncertain. The CDR3 runs 14 residues. The germline V gene has CDR1 SEHNR and CDR2 FQNEAQ (reference sequence). Trimming left V 3 bases short and J 9 bases short, with 12 bases between.

This chain's CDR3 is CASSAGTGVSYEQYF. The CDR3 region has the DNA TGTGCCAGCAGCGCCGGGACAGGGGTGTCCTACGAGCAGTACTTC. The gene calls are TRBV9 and TRBJ2-7, with 10 bases identical to TRBD1. The CDR3 runs 15 residues. The V and J ends lost 3 bases and 1 base, in that order; junction bases with no gene match: 4. Germline V lookup: CDR1 SGDLS, CDR2 YYNGEE.

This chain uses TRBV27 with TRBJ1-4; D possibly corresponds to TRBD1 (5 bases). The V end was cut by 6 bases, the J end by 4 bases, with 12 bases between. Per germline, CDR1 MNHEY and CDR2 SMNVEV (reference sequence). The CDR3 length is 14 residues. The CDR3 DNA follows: TGTGCCAGCAGCCCAGGGCGGTTTAATGAAAAACTGTTTTTT. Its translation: CASSPGRFNEKLFF.

The CDR3 loop reads CASSLTGSNSPLHF. The CDR3 nucleotides read TGTGCCAGCAGCCTGACAGGGAGTAATTCACCCCTCCACTTT. The rearrangement uses TRBV6-5 and TRBJ1-6; 7 bases match TRBD1. J was trimmed by 6 bases and V by 6 bases; bases with no gene match: 5. CDR1 is MNHEY, CDR2 SVGAGI, per germline. The CDR3 loop spans 14 amino acids.

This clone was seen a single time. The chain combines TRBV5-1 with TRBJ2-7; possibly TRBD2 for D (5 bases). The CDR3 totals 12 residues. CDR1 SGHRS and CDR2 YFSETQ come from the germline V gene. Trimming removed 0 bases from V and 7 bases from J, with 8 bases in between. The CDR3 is CASSLGPGEQYF. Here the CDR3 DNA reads TGCGCCAGCAGCTTGGGGCCGGGGGAGCAGTACTTC.

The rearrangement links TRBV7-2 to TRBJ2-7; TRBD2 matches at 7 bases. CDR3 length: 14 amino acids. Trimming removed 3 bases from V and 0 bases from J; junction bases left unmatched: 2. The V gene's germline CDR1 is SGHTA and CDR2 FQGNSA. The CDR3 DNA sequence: TGTGCCAGCAGCTTCCCGGGGGGCTCCTACGAGCAGTACTTC. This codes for CASSFPGGSYEQYF.

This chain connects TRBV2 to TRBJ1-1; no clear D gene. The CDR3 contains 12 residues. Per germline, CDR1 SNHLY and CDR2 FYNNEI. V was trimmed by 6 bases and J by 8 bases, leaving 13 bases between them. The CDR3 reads CASSERPVEAFF. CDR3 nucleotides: TGTGCCAGCAGCGAGAGGCCGGTGGAAGCTTTCTTT.

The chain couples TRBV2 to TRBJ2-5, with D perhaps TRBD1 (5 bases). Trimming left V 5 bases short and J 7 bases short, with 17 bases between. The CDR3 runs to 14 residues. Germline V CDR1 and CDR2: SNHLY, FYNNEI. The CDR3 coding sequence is TGTGCCAGCAGTATCGACAGCTCCGTGGGGACCCAGTACTTC. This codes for CASSIDSSVGTQYF.

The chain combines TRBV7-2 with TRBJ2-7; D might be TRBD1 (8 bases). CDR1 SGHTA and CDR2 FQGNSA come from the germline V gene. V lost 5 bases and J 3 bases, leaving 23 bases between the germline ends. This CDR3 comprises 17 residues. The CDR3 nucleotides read TGTGCCAGCAGCCCAGGGGGCGGGGGCCCTCCGGGCTACGAGCAGTACTTC. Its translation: CASSPGGGGPPGYEQYF.

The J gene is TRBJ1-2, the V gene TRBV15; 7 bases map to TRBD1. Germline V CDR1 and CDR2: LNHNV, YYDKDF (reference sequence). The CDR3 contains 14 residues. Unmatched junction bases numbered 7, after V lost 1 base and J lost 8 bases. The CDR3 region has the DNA TGTGCCACCAGCAGAGCCGGGACAGCTTCCGGCTACACCTTC. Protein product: CATSRAGTASGYTF.

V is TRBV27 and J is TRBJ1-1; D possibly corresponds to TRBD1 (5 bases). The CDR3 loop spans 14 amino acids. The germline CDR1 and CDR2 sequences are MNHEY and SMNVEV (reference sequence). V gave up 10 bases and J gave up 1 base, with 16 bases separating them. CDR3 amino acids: CATAIQQENTEAFF. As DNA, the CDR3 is TGTGCCACCGCGATTCAACAGGAGAACACTGAAGCTTTCTTT.

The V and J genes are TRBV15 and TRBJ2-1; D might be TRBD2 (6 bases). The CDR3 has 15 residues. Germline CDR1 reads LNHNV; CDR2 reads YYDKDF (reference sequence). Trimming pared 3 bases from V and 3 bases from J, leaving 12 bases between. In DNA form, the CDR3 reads TGTGCCACCAGCAGGGATTTCGGGAGCTACAATGAGCAGTTCTTC. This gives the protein CATSRDFGSYNEQFF.

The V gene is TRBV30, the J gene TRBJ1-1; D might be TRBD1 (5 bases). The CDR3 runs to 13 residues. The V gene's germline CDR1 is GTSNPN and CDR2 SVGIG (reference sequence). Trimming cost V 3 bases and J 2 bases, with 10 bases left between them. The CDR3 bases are TGTGCCTGGAGCCCTGACAGAAACACTGAAGCTTTCTTT. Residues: CAWSPDRNTEAFF.

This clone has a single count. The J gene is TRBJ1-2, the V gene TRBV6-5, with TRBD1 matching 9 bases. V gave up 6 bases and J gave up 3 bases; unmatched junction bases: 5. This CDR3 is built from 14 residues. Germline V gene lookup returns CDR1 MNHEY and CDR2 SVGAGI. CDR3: CASRDRGRDYGYTF. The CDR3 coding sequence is TGTGCCAGCAGGGACAGGGGTCGTGACTATGGCTACACCTTC.

This chain's CDR3 is CAWGQGFAQPQHF. In DNA, the CDR3 is TGTGCCTGGGGACAGGGGTTTGCTCAGCCCCAGCATTTT. This sequence joins TRBV30 and TRBJ1-5, with 9 nucleotides matching TRBD1. The germline CDR1 and CDR2 sequences are GTSNPN and SVGIG (reference sequence). The CDR3 has 13 residues. J was trimmed by 6 bases and V by 5 bases; bases with no gene match: 5.

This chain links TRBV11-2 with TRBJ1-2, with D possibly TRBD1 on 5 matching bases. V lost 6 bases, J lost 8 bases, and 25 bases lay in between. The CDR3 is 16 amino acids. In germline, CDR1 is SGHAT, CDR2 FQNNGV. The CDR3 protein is CASSLRPTGRAYGYTF. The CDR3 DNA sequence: TGTGCCAGCAGTCTAAGACCCACCGGCAGGGCTTACGGCTACACCTTC.

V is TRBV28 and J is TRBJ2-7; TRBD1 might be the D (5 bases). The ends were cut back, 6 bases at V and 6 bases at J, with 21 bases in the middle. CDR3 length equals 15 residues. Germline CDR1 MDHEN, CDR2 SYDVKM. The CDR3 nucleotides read TGTGCCAGCAGCCTTGGACAAGGCTTATTTGGCGAGCAGTACTTC. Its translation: CASSLGQGLFGEQYF.

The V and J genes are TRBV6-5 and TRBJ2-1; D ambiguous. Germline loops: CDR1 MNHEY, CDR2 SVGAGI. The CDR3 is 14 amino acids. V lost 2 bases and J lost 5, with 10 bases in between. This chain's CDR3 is CASSYRSPDNEQFF. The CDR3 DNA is TGTGCCAGCAGTTACCGATCCCCGGACAATGAGCAGTTCTTC.

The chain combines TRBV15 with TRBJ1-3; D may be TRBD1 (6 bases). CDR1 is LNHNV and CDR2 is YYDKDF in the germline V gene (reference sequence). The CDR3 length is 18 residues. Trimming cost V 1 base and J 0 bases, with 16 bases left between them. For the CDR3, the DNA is TGTGCCACCAGCAGAGGAACTAACCGGGACAACTCTGGAAACACCATATATTTT. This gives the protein CATSRGTNRDNSGNTIYF.

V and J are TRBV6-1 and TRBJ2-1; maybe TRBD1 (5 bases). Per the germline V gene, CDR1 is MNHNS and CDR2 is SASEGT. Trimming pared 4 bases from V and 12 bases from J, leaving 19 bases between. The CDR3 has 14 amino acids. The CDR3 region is CASSVREISSGQFF. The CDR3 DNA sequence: TGTGCCAGCAGTGTCAGGGAAATCAGCTCTGGGCAGTTCTTC.

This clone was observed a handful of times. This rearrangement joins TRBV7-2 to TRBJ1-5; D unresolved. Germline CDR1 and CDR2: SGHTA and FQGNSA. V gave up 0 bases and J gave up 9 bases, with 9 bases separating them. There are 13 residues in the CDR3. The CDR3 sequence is CASSLARSLPQHF. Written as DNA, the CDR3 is TGTGCCAGCAGCTTAGCACGGAGTTTGCCCCAGCATTTT.

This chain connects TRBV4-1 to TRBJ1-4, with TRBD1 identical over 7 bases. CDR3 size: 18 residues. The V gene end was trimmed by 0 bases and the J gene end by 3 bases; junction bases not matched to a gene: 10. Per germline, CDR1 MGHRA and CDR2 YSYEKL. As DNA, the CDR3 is TGCGCCAGCAGCCAAGATCCCACAGGGGCGGGTTCTAATGAAAAACTGTTTTTT. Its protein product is CASSQDPTGAGSNEKLFF.